This T cell receptor (beta chain) originates from a study of control samples from healthy donors and cancer patients (dated by TCRdb to 2020 to 2022). The CDR3 holds 18 amino acids from the cysteine to the phenylalanine. Left in the record is the CDR3 DNA by itself, 54 bases read in frame from the first base. Per the germline V gene, KGHSH is the CDR1 and LQKENI is the CDR2. V gives up 2 bases and J gives up 0 bases, and the segment between their germline ends measures 17 bases. About this clone itself: This receptor's antigen is unknown. Base qualities are not recorded, but no much larger clone differs from it by a single base.

Library construction relied on the immunoSEQ multiplex PCR assay. Entries here come from immuneACCESS through TCRdb and include only in-frame sequences with V and J called. Some clones fail to appear in such tables; in the studies checked, an unresolved V gene covers under half of the shortfall, and the cause of the remainder is unknown. This sample lists 85,000 to 95,000 clones; roughly nine tenths were detected once. The ten largest clones add up to approximately 15% of the sample. The sequence derives from a woman in her 70s in good health. Material for sequencing was blood. The sequence joins TRBV18 to TRBJ2-1; too little of a D gene remains to name it. The CDR3 protein is CASSPSGQAPSSYNEQFF. The DNA reads TGTGCCAGCTCACCATCTGGTCAAGCCCCTAGCTCCTACAATGAGCAGTTCTTC.